The 3 T cell receptor beta chains below come from one sample, sequenced in a study of PD-1 blockade in classical Hodgkin lymphoma. All the patients suffered relapse after autologous stem cell transplantation, and brentuximab vedotin exposure differed. Profiled with immunoSEQ multiplex PCR; TCRdb holds only in-frame clones, not every one. The table lists around 20,000 clones, 70% to 90% of them singletons. Source: peripheral blood mononuclear cells (PBMCs), taken before the second cycle of nivolumab. The origin of the receptors is a human donor with classical Hodgkin lymphoma.

The rearrangement uses TRBV7-9 and TRBJ1-5, with D hard to call. The V and J ends lost 1 base and 5 bases respectively, with 6 bases between them. The germline gives CDR1 SEHNR, CDR2 FQNEAQ (reference sequence). The CDR3 is 13 residues long. The CDR3 nucleotides read TGTGCCAGCAGCTTAGGAAGGGATCAGCCCCAGCATTTT. Encoded protein: CASSLGRDQPQHF.

The V and J genes are TRBV5-1 and TRBJ2-5, with 8 bases matching TRBD2. V lost 0 bases, J lost 1 base, and 5 bases stayed unmatched. This CDR3 has 16 residues. Germline loops: CDR1 SGHRS, CDR2 YFSETQ. CDR3 region: CASSLGGGGLQETQYF. CDR3 sequence (DNA): TGCGCCAGCAGCTTGGGGGGCGGGGGGCTCCAAGAGACCCAGTACTTC.

This chain links TRBV7-2 with TRBJ2-2; 10 bases line up with TRBD2. V lost 6 bases and J lost 2; bases outside the gene matches: 6. The germline V gene has CDR1 SGHTA and CDR2 FQGNSA. The CDR3 loop spans 16 amino acids. The CDR3 DNA reads as TGTGCCAGCAGTTACCTAGCGGGGGCTAACACCGGGGAGCTGTTTTTT. Its translation: CASSYLAGANTGELFF.